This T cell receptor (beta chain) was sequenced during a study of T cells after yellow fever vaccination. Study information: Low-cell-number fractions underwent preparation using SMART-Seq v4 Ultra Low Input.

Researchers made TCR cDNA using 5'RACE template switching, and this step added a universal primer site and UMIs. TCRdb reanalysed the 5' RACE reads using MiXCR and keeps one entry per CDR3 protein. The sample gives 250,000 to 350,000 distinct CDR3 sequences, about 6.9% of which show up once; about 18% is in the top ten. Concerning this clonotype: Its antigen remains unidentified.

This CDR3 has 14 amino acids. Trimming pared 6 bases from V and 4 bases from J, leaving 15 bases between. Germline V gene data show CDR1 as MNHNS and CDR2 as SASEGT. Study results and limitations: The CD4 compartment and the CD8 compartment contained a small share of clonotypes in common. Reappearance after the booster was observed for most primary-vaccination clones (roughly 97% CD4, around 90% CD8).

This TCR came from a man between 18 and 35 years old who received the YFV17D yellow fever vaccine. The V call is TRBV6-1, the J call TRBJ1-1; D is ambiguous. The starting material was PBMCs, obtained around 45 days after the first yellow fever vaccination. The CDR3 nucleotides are TGTGCCAGCAGGCCCAAGGTCTTGGGCACTGAAGCTTTCTTT. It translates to CASRPKVLGTEAFF.